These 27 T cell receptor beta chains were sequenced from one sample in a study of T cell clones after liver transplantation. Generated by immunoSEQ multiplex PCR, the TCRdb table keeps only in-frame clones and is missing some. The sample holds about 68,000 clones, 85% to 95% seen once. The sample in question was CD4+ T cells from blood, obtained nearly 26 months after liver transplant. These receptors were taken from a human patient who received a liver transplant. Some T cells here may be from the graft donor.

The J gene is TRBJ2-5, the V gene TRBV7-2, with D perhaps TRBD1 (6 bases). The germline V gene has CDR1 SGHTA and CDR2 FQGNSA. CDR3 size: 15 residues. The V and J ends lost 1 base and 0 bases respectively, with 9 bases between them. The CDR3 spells CASSLDTGYQETQYF. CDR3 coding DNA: TGTGCCAGCAGCTTAGATACAGGGTACCAAGAGACCCAGTACTTC.

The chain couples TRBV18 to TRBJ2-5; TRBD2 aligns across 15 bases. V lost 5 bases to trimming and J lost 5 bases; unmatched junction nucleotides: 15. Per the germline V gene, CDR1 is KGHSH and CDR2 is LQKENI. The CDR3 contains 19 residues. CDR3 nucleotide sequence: TGTGCCAGCTCAGAGATACCGGGACTAGCGGGAGGATCGAGGGAGACCCAGTACTTC. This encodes CASSEIPGLAGGSRETQYF.

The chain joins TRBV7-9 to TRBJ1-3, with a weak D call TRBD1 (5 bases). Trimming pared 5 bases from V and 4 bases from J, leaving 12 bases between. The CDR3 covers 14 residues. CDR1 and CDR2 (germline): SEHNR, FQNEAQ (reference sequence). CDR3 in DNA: TGTGCCAGCAGCCCTGGGGCAAAGGGAAACACCATATATTTT. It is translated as CASSPGAKGNTIYF. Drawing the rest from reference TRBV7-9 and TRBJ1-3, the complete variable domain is DTGVSQNPRHKITKRGQNVTFRCDPISEHNRLYWYRQTLGQGPEFLTYFQNEAQLEKSRLLSDRFSAERPKGSFSTLEIQRTEQGDSAMYLCASSPGAKGNTIYFGEGSWLTVV.

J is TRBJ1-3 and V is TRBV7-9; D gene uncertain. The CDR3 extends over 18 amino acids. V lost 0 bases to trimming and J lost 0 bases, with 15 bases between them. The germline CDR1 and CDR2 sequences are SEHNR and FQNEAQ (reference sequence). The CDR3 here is CASSLAHLSNPSGNTIYF. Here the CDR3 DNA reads TGTGCCAGCAGCTTAGCCCACCTCTCTAACCCCTCTGGAAACACCATATATTTT.

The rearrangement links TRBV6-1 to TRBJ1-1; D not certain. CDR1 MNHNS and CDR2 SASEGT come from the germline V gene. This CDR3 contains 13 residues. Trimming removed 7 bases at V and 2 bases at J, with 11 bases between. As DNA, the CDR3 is TGTGCCAGCATTGTCGGGGTCAACACTGAAGCTTTCTTT. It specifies CASIVGVNTEAFF.

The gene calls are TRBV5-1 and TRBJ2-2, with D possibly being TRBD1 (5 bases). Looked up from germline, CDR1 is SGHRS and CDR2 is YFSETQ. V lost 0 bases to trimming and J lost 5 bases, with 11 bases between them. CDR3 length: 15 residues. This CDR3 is CASSLAVAGTGELFF. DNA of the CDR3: TGCGCCAGCAGCTTGGCCGTAGCAGGGACCGGGGAGCTGTTTTTT. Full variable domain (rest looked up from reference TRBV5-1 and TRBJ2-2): KAGVTQTPRYLIKTRGQQVTLSCSPISGHRSVSWYQQTPGQGLQFLFEYFSETQRNKGNFPGRFSGRQFSNSRSEMNVSTLELGDSALYLCASSLAVAGTGELFFGEGSRLTVL.

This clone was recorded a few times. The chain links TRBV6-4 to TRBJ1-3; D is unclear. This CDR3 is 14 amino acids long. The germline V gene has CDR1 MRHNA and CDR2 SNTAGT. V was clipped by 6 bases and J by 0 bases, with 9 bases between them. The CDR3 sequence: CASRPGISGNTIYF. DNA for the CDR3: TGTGCCAGCAGGCCCGGGATCTCTGGAAACACCATATATTTT.

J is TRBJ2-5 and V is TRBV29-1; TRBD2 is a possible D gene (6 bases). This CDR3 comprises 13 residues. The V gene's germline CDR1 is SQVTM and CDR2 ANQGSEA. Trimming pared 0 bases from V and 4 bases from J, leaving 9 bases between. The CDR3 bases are TGCAGCGTTGAAGAAGTGACTAGAGAGACCCAGTACTTC. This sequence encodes CSVEEVTRETQYF.

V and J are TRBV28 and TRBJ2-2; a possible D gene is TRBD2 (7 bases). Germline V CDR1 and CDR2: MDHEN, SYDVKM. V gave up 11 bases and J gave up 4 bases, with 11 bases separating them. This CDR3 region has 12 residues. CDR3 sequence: CAGRGFTGELFF. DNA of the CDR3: TGTGCCGGGAGGGGGTTCACCGGGGAGCTGTTTTTT. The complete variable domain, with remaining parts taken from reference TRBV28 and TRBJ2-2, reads DVKVTQSSRYLVKRTGEKVFLECVQDMDHENMFWYRQDPGLGLRLIYFSYDVKMKEKGDIPEGYSVSREKKERFSLILESASTNQTSMYLCAGRGFTGELFFGEGSRLTVL.

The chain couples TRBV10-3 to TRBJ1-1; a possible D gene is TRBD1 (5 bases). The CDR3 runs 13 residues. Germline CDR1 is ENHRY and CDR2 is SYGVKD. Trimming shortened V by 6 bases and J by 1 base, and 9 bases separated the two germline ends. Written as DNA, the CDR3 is TGTGCCATCAGCCAGACAGAGAACACTGAAGCTTTCTTT. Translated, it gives CAISQTENTEAFF.

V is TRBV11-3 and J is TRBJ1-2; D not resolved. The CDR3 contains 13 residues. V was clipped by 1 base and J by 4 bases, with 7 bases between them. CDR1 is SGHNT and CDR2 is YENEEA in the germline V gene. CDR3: CASSLGVIYGYTF. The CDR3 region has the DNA TGTGCCAGCAGCTTAGGCGTAATCTATGGCTACACCTTC. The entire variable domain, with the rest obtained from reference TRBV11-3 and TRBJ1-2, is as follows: EAGVVQSPRYKIIEKKQPVAFWCNPISGHNTLYWYLQNLGQGPELLIRYENEEAVDDSQLPKDRFSAERLKGVDSTLKIQPAELGDSAVYLCASSLGVIYGYTFGSGTRLTVV.

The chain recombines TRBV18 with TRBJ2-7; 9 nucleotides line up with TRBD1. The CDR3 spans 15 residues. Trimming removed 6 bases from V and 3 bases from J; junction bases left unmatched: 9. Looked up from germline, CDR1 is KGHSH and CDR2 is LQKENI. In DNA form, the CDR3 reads TGTGCCAGCTCTCAACTACCGGGACAGGGCTACGAGCAGTACTTC. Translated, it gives CASSQLPGQGYEQYF.

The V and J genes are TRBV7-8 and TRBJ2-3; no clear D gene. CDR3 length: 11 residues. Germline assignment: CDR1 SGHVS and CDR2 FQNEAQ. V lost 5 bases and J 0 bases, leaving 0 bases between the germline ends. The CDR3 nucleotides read TGTGCCAGCAGCAGCACAGATACGCAGTATTTT. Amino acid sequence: CASSSTDTQYF.

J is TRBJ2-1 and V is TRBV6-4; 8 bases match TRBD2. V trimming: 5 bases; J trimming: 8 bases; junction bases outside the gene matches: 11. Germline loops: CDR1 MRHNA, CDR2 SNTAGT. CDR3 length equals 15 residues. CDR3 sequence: CASSIGTSIQDEQFF. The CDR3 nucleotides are TGTGCCAGCAGTATCGGGACTAGTATCCAGGATGAGCAGTTCTTC.

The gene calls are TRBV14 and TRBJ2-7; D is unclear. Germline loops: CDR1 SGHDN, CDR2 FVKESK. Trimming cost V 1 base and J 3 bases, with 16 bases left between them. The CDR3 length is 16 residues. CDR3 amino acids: CASSQGLGGNFYEQYF. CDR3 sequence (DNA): TGTGCCAGCAGCCAAGGGCTAGGCGGAAACTTCTACGAGCAGTACTTC.

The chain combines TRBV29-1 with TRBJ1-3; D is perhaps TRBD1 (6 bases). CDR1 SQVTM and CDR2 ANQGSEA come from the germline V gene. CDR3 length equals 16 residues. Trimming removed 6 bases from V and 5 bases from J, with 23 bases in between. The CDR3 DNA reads TGCAGCGTCGATGGGGGCAGGGCATCTAGCCGAAACACCATATATTTT. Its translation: CSVDGGRASSRNTIYF.

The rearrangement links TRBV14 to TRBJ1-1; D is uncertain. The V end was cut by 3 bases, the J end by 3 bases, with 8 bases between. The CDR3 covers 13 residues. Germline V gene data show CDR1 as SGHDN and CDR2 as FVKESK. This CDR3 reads CASSQYGDTEAFF. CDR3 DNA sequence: TGTGCCAGCAGCCAGTACGGGGACACTGAAGCTTTCTTT.

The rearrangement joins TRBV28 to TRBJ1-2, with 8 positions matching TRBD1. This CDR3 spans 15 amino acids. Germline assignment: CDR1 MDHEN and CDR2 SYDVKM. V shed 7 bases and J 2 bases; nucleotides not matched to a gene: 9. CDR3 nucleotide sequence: TGTGCCAGCACCCTCCCCCGGACAGGGAACTATGGCTACACCTTC. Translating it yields CASTLPRTGNYGYTF.

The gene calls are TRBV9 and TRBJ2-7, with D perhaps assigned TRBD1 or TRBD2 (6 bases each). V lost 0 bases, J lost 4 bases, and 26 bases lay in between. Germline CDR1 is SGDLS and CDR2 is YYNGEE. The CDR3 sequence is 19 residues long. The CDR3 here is CASSVDVDRSGRGGYEQYF. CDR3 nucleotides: TGTGCCAGCAGCGTAGACGTCGACAGGTCGGGACGAGGAGGGTACGAGCAGTACTTC.

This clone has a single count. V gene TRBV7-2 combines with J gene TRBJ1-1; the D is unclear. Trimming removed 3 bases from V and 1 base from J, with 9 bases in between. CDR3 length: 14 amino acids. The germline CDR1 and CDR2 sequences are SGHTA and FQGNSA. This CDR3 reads CASSLNPWNTEAFF. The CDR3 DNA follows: TGTGCCAGCAGCTTGAACCCTTGGAACACTGAAGCTTTCTTT. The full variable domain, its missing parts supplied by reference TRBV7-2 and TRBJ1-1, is GAGVSQSPSNKVTEKGKDVELRCDPISGHTALYWYRQSLGQGLEFLIYFQGNSAPDKSGLPSDRFSAERTGGSVSTLTIQRTQQEDSAVYLCASSLNPWNTEAFFGQGTRLTVV.

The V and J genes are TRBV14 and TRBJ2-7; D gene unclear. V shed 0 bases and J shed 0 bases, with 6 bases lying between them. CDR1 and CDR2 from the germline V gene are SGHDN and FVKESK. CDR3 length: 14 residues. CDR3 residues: CASSQEGSSYEQYF. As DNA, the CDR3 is TGTGCCAGCAGCCAAGAGGGCAGCTCCTACGAGCAGTACTTC.

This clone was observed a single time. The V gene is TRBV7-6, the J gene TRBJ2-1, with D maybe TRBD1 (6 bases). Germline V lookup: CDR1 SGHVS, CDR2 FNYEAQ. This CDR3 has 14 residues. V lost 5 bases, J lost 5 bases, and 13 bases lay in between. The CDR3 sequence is CASSRGQINNEQFF. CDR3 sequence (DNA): TGTGCCAGCAGCCGAGGACAGATTAACAATGAGCAGTTCTTC.

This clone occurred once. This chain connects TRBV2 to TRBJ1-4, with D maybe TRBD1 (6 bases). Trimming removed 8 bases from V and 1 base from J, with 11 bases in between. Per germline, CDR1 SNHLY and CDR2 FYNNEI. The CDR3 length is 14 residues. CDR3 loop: CASYRDGTNEKLFF. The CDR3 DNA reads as TGTGCCAGCTACAGGGACGGAACTAATGAAAAACTGTTTTTT.

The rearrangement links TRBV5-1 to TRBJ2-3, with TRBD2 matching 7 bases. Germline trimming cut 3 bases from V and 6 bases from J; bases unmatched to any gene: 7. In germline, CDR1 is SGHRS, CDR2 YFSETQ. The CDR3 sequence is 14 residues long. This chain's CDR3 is CASSYGTIGDTQYF. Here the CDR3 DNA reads TGCGCCAGCAGCTACGGGACTATTGGGGATACGCAGTATTTT.

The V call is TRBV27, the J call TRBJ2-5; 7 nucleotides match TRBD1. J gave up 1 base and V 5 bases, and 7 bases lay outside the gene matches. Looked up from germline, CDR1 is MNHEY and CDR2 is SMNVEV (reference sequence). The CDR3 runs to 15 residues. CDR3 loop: CASSETRTGQETQYF. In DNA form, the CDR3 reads TGTGCCAGCAGTGAAACACGGACAGGCCAAGAGACCCAGTACTTC.

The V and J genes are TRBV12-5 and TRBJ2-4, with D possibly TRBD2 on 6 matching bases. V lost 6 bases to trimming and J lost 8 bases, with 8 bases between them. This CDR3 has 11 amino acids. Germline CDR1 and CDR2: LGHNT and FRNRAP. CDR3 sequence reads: CASGDYDIQYF. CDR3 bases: TGTGCTAGTGGGGACTACGACATTCAGTACTTC.

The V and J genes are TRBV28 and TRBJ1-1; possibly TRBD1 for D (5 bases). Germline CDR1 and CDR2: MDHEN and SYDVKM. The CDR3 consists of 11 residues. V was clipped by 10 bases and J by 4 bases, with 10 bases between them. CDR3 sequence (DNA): TGTGCCATCACGGGGGGCACTGAAGCTTTCTTT. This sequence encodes CAITGGTEAFF. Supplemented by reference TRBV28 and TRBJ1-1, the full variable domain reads DVKVTQSSRYLVKRTGEKVFLECVQDMDHENMFWYRQDPGLGLRLIYFSYDVKMKEKGDIPEGYSVSREKKERFSLILESASTNQTSMYLCAITGGTEAFFGQGTRLTVV.